A selection of T cell receptor beta chains follows, all from one sample in a study of blood T cell repertoires in COVID-19. Method: immunoSEQ multiplex PCR; TCRdb's copy keeps in-frame clones and lacks some. The repertoire has 100,000 or so clones, more than 75% of them found once; the top ten carry roughly 12%. Sequences were obtained from peripheral blood. These TCRs come from a human donor in a cohort sampled during active COVID-19. Each CDR3 is given with its conserved first and last residue. The D gene is left open where the match is weak. Not every row has a clone size; where given, it reads once, few, many or a size class.

>TRBJ2-1|TRBV24-1|TRBD1|-
TGTGCCACCACTGGACAGGGCCTCAATGAGCAGTTCTTC
CATTGQGLNEQFF
>TRBJ1-3|TRBV11-2|-|-
TGTGCCAGCAGCGTGAAAGGGGCCTCTGGAAACACCATATATTTT
CASSVKGASGNTIYF
>TRBJ2-3|TRBV3-1/TRBV3-2|TRBD1|-
TGTGCCAGCAGCCAAGAGACAACGACAGGGGGCACGCAGTATTTT
CASSQETTTGGTQYF
>TRBJ1-5|TRBV3-1/TRBV3-2|TRBD1|-
TGTGCCAGCAGCCAAGTTTCAGGGGGGAATCAGCCCCAGCATTTT
CASSQVSGGNQPQHF
>TRBJ2-7|TRBV3-1/TRBV3-2|TRBD1|-
TGTGCCAGCAGCCCACAGGGGACCTACGAGCAGTACTTC
CASSPQGTYEQYF
>TRBJ1-5|TRBV19|-|-
TGTGCCAGTAGTATACCCCAGGCAGGGCGGCAGCCCCAGCATTTT
CASSIPQAGRQPQHF
>TRBJ2-3|TRBV6-2/TRBV6-3|TRBD1|-
TGTGCCAGCAGTCGCGGACAGGGGAGAGAGTATTTT
CASSRGQGREYF
>TRBJ2-7|TRBV19|-|-
TGTGCCAGTAGTTTCCGTCAAGGACAGCGATATTCCTACGAGCAGTACTTC
CASSFRQGQRYSYEQYF
>TRBJ2-4|TRBV2|-|-
TGTGCCAGCAGTGAAGGGTCTATAGCCAAAAACATTCAGTACTTC
CASSEGSIAKNIQYF
>TRBJ2-7|TRBV21-1|-|-
TGTGCCAGCAGCGGACGATTAGCGGGAGGCTACGAGCAGTACTTC
CASSGRLAGGYEQYF
>TRBJ2-5|TRBV18|TRBD1|-
TGTGCCAGCTCACTAGAGGGGGCAGAGACCCAGTACTTC
CASSLEGAETQYF
>TRBJ1-2|TRBV28|TRBD1|-
TGTGCCAGCAGTCCGTTCACAGGGGGAGGGAACTATGGCTACACCTTC
CASSPFTGGGNYGYTF
>TRBJ2-1|TRBV5-1|TRBD1|-
TGCGCCAGCAGCTCACAGGGGGCCGGCTACAATGAGCAGTTCTTC
CASSSQGAGYNEQFF
>TRBJ2-6|TRBV7-6|TRBD1|-
TGTGCCAGCAGCAGGGGACAGAGCTCTGGGGCCAACGTCCTGACTTTC
CASSRGQSSGANVLTF
>TRBJ1-6|TRBV11-2|-|-
TGTGCCAGCAGCTCAGGGTCTTTGGGTTCACCCCTCCACTTT
CASSSGSLGSPLHF
>TRBJ2-1|TRBV28|-|few
TGTGCCAGCAGTAGGCTGCGGGTATCCTACAATGAGCAGTTCTTC
CASSRLRVSYNEQFF
>TRBJ1-2|TRBV15|-|-
TGTGCCACCAGCAGAGGAGGTCAGGGTAACTATGGCTACACCTTC
CATSRGGQGNYGYTF
>TRBJ1-5|TRBV2|TRBD1|few
TGTGCCAGCAGTCGGGACAGACACAATCAGCCCCAGCATTTT
CASSRDRHNQPQHF